A single sample gave rise to the 24 T cell receptor beta chains below, sequenced in a study of CD8+ T cells in alopecia areata. Treatment reported: oral pan-JAK inhibitor, 5-10 mg twice daily. Extraction and reverse transcription of RNA yielded cDNA as the sequencing template. Produced via immunoSEQ multiplex PCR; TCRdb's table is partial and in-frame only. The sample holds tens of thousands of clones, more than 45% seen once. This specimen consisted of CD8+ T cells sorted from blood, obtained at roughly week 36, from a patient treated with tofacitinib. The receptors stem from a human donor with alopecia areata.

The gene calls are TRBV27 and TRBJ2-7; 14 bases match TRBD2. CDR3 length: 17 amino acids. Trimming at V came to 3 bases and at J to 3 bases, leaving 7 bases not matched to a gene. The germline V gene has CDR1 MNHEY and CDR2 SMNVEV (reference sequence). This chain's CDR3 is CASSLRGLAGGFYEQYF. CDR3 nucleotide sequence: TGTGCCAGCAGTTTGAGAGGACTAGCGGGAGGCTTCTACGAGCAGTACTTC.

This sequence joins TRBV6-5 and TRBJ2-1, with TRBD1 matching over 7 bases. There are 13 residues in the CDR3. The germline V gene has CDR1 MNHEY and CDR2 SVGAGI. V lost 6 bases to trimming and J lost 5 bases; unmatched junction nucleotides: 4. CDR3 region: CASSPTGDNEQFF. CDR3 sequence (DNA): TGTGCCAGCAGCCCTACAGGGGACAATGAGCAGTTCTTC.

The rearrangement uses TRBV7-3 and TRBJ2-7; 7 nucleotides line up with TRBD2. V gave up 2 bases and J gave up 5 bases; unmatched junction bases: 3. This CDR3 contains 13 residues. Per germline, CDR1 SGHTA and CDR2 FQGTGA. The CDR3 DNA follows: TGTGCCAGCAGCTTAGACCGGGGGGACGAGCAGTACTTC. It codes for CASSLDRGDEQYF.

The CDR3 loop reads CAWSPGRGNEKLFF. The CDR3 DNA follows: TGTGCCTGGAGTCCGGGTAGGGGGAACGAAAAACTGTTTTTT. The chain carries TRBV30 and TRBJ1-4, with D possibly matching TRBD1 (6 bases). Trimming pared 2 bases from V and 8 bases from J, leaving 15 bases between. Germline V lookup: CDR1 GTSNPN, CDR2 SVGIG (reference sequence). The CDR3 runs to 14 residues.

This chain links TRBV30 with TRBJ1-1; a weak D match, TRBD1 (6 bases). V gave up 0 bases and J gave up 5 bases, with 7 bases separating them. This CDR3 comprises 12 residues. CDR1 is GTSNPN, CDR2 SVGIG, per germline (reference sequence). The CDR3 spells CAWSVGGTEAFF. DNA for the CDR3: TGTGCCTGGAGTGTAGGGGGTACTGAAGCTTTCTTT.

V is TRBV10-3 and J is TRBJ2-7, with 7 bases lining up with TRBD1. The CDR3 extends over 12 amino acids. CDR1 and CDR2 from the germline V gene are ENHRY and SYGVKD. With V trimmed by 10 bases and J by 5 bases, 8 bases remained unmatched. In DNA form, the CDR3 reads TGTGCCACCTTGACAGGGTCCAACGAGCAGTACTTC. Residues: CATLTGSNEQYF.

V is TRBV15 and J is TRBJ2-2; D call uncertain. CDR1 and CDR2 (germline): LNHNV, YYDKDF (reference sequence). Between the trimmed V and J ends, which lost 0 bases and 5 bases, there was a span of 7 bases. CDR3 length equals 14 residues. The CDR3 reads CATSRDIGTGELFF. CDR3 DNA: TGTGCCACCAGCAGAGATATAGGGACCGGGGAGCTGTTTTTT.

The rearrangement joins TRBV6-5 to TRBJ2-5; 12 bases are a match to TRBD2. The DNA end is more similar to TRBJ2-7, so the J call may be wrong. The CDR3 sequence is 15 residues long. Germline CDR1 reads MNHEY; CDR2 reads SVGAGI. The CDR3 here is CASSSRLAGVYEQYF. For the CDR3, the DNA is TGTGCCAGCAGTTCACGACTAGCGGGAGTCTACGAGCAGTACTTC.

This clone showed up just a few times. V and J are TRBV4-1 and TRBJ2-5; 8 bases are shared with TRBD1. V lost 5 bases, J lost 5 bases, and 4 bases stayed unmatched. The CDR3 totals 13 residues. Germline V gene data show CDR1 as MGHRA and CDR2 as YSYEKL. The CDR3 region is CASSGQGGETQYF. Written as DNA, the CDR3 is TGCGCCAGCAGCGGACAGGGTGGCGAGACCCAGTACTTC.

The chain has TRBV9 and TRBJ2-7, with a possible D match to TRBD2 (6 bases). This CDR3 region has 15 residues. The V gene's germline CDR1 is SGDLS and CDR2 YYNGEE. Trimming left V 0 bases short and J 6 bases short, with 16 bases between. The CDR3 here is CASSVVGGTLSEQYF. CDR3 coding DNA: TGTGCCAGCAGCGTAGTTGGGGGGACCCTCTCCGAGCAGTACTTC. The entire variable domain, with the rest obtained from reference TRBV9 and TRBJ2-7, is as follows: DSGVTQTPKHLITATGQRVTLRCSPRSGDLSVYWYQQSLDQGLQFLIQYYNGEERAKGNILERFSAQQFPDLHSELNLSSLELGDSALYFCASSVVGGTLSEQYFGPGTRLTVT.

V is TRBV7-9 and J is TRBJ1-1; maybe TRBD1 (5 bases). The CDR3 is 15 amino acids. The germline gives CDR1 SEHNR, CDR2 FQNEAQ (reference sequence). Trimming cost V 1 base and J 1 base, with 10 bases left between them. CDR3 bases: TGTGCCAGCAGCTTAGGGCTGGGGACGAACACTGAAGCTTTCTTT. The encoded protein is CASSLGLGTNTEAFF.

This clone turned up a few times. The V call is TRBV5-1, the J call TRBJ1-2, with 7 nucleotides matching TRBD1. The CDR3 consists of 13 residues. V lost 5 bases, J lost 6 bases, and 7 bases stayed unmatched. The germline gives CDR1 SGHRS, CDR2 YFSETQ. As DNA, the CDR3 is TGCGCCAGCAGTGTCGACAGGGACAATGGCTACACCTTC. Its protein is CASSVDRDNGYTF.

The gene calls are TRBV27 and TRBJ1-1; D perhaps matches TRBD1 (6 bases). The V gene's germline CDR1 is MNHEY and CDR2 SMNVEV (reference sequence). Trimming pared 7 bases from V and 8 bases from J, leaving 23 bases between. CDR3 length: 15 residues. As DNA, the CDR3 is TGTGCCAGCATCGACGGGGGCCCCGGCCAAGGCGAAGCTTTCTTT. This codes for CASIDGGPGQGEAFF.

This clone was detected once. The V call is TRBV2, the J call TRBJ2-7; D possibly corresponds to TRBD2 (5 bases). The CDR3 runs to 12 residues. Trimming pared 7 bases from V and 3 bases from J, leaving 10 bases between. Germline CDR1 and CDR2: SNHLY and FYNNEI. The CDR3 DNA is TGTGCCAGCATGGGAGCATTCTACGAGCAGTACTTC. The encoded protein is CASMGAFYEQYF. Full variable domain (outside the CDR3, taken from reference TRBV2 and TRBJ2-7): EPEVTQTPSHQVTQMGQEVILRCVPISNHLYFYWYRQILGQKVEFLVSFYNNEISEKSEIFDDQFSVERPDGSNFTLKIRSTKLEDSAMYFCASMGAFYEQYFGPGTRLTVT.

The chain combines TRBV27 with TRBJ2-5, with 7 bases aligning to TRBD1. With 3 bases clipped from V and 2 bases from J, the junction kept 9 bases outside the gene matches. Per germline, CDR1 MNHEY and CDR2 SMNVEV (reference sequence). This CDR3 is 16 amino acids long. The CDR3 region has the DNA TGTGCCAGCAGTTTTTCCCGGGACAGACTACAAGAGACCCAGTACTTC. It codes for CASSFSRDRLQETQYF.

This clone was seen only once. V and J are TRBV5-6 and TRBJ2-7; no definite D call. The CDR3 sequence is 12 residues long. V lost 3 bases and J lost 3, with 7 bases in between. The germline gives CDR1 SGHDT, CDR2 YYEEEE. For the CDR3, the DNA is TGTGCCAGCAGCTCTGACTTCTACGAGCAGTACTTC. Amino acid sequence: CASSSDFYEQYF. Full variable domain (missing parts from reference TRBV5-6 and TRBJ2-7): DAGVTQSPTHLIKTRGQQVTLRCSPKSGHDTVSWYQQALGQGPQFIFQYYEEEERQRGNFPDRFSGHQFPNYSSELNVNALLLGDSALYLCASSSDFYEQYFGPGTRLTVT.

The chain links TRBV28 to TRBJ2-7; D may correspond to TRBD1 or TRBD2 (5 bases each). From germline, CDR1 is MDHEN and CDR2 SYDVKM. The ends were cut back, 4 bases at V and 2 bases at J, with 12 bases in the middle. The CDR3 has 14 amino acids. In nucleotides, the CDR3 is TGTGCCAGCAGTTCCGGGACGTCCGCCTACGAGCAGTACTTC. Translating gives CASSSGTSAYEQYF. Full variable domain (outside the CDR3, taken from reference TRBV28 and TRBJ2-7): DVKVTQSSRYLVKRTGEKVFLECVQDMDHENMFWYRQDPGLGLRLIYFSYDVKMKEKGDIPEGYSVSREKKERFSLILESASTNQTSMYLCASSSGTSAYEQYFGPGTRLTVT.

The J gene is TRBJ2-7, the V gene TRBV29-1; 11 bases line up with TRBD2. CDR3 length equals 13 residues. From germline, CDR1 is SQVTM and CDR2 ANQGSEA. The ends lost 6 bases at V and 4 bases at J; junction bases unmatched: 5. This CDR3 is CSVTGTSGYEQYF. The CDR3 nucleotides are TGCAGCGTGACCGGGACTAGCGGATACGAGCAGTACTTC.

The chain uses TRBV28 and TRBJ2-7; 14 nucleotides line up with TRBD2. V dropped 7 bases and J dropped 0; count of bases not matched to a gene: 8. The CDR3 is 17 amino acids. The germline CDR1 and CDR2 sequences are MDHEN and SYDVKM. The CDR3 DNA reads as TGTGCCAGCATCAATCCGGGACTAGCGGGAGACTCCTACGAGCAGTACTTC. It is translated as CASINPGLAGDSYEQYF.

This clone has only a few counts. The rearrangement links TRBV2 to TRBJ1-1; D not resolved. Deletions cut 6 bases from V and 4 bases from J, with 9 bases between. Germline-derived CDR1 and CDR2 are SNHLY and FYNNEI. The CDR3 length is 12 residues. The CDR3 region is CASRAAGTEAFF. Written as DNA, the CDR3 is TGTGCCAGCAGGGCGGCGGGCACTGAAGCTTTCTTT.

V and J are TRBV2 and TRBJ1-2; maybe TRBD1 (6 bases). V was clipped by 6 bases and J by 0 bases, with 17 bases between them. Germline CDR1 and CDR2: SNHLY and FYNNEI. This CDR3 spans 16 amino acids. CDR3 nucleotide sequence: TGTGCCAGCAGACCCACCCCGGGGGGCACTAACTATGGCTACACCTTC. This translates into CASRPTPGGTNYGYTF.

This clone was seen more than once but under ten times. The rearrangement uses TRBV6-6 and TRBJ1-1; D remains unclear. Trimming removed 5 bases at V and 8 bases at J, with 12 bases between. Germline loops: CDR1 MNHNY, CDR2 SVGAGI (reference sequence). The length of the CDR3 is 12 residues. This CDR3 reads CASSLGPAEAFF. CDR3 nucleotides: TGTGCCAGCAGTCTCGGTCCAGCAGAAGCTTTCTTT.

The genes are TRBV11-2 and TRBJ2-1; a weak D match, TRBD2 (6 bases). Per the germline V gene, CDR1 is SGHAT and CDR2 is FQNNGV. The V end was cut by 1 base, the J end by 10 bases, with 11 bases between. The CDR3 is 13 amino acids. CDR3 sequence reads: CASSLAGGPEQFF. As DNA, the CDR3 is TGTGCCAGCAGCTTAGCTGGAGGGCCGGAGCAGTTCTTC.

The V gene is TRBV9, the J gene TRBJ2-7; 7 nucleotides line up with TRBD2. The V gene end was trimmed by 0 bases and the J gene end by 5 bases; junction bases not matched to a gene: 5. The CDR3 has 14 amino acids. Germline V gives CDR1 SGDLS, CDR2 YYNGEE. CDR3 loop: CASSVGGSPNEQYF. The CDR3 coding sequence is TGTGCCAGCAGCGTAGGCGGGAGTCCGAACGAGCAGTACTTC.